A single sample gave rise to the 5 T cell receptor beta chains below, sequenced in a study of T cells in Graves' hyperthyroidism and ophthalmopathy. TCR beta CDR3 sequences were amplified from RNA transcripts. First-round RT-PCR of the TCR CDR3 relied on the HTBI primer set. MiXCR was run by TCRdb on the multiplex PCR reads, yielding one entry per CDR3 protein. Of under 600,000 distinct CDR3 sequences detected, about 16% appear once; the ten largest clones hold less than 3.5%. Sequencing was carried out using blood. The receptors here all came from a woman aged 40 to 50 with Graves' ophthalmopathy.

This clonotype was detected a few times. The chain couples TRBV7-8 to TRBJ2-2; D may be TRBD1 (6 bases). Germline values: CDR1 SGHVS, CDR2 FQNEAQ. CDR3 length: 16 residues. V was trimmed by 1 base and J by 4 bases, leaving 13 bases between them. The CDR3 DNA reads TGTGCCAGCAGCTTAGTTGGGGGCGTAGGCACCGGGGAGCTGTTTTTT. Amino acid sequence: CASSLVGGVGTGELFF. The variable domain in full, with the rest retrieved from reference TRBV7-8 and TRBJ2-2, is GAGVSQSPRYKVAKRGQDVALRCDPISGHVSLFWYQQALGQGPEFLTYFQNEAQLDKSGLPSDRFFAERPEGSVSTLKIQRTQQEDSAVYLCASSLVGGVGTGELFFGEGSRLTVL.

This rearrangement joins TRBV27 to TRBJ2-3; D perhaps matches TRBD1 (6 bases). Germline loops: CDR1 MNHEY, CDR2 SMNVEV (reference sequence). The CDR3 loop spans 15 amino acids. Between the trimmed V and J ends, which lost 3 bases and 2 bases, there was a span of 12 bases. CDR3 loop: CASSLLTGLTDTQYF. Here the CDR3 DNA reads TGTGCCAGCAGTTTGCTCACAGGGCTCACAGATACGCAGTATTTT.

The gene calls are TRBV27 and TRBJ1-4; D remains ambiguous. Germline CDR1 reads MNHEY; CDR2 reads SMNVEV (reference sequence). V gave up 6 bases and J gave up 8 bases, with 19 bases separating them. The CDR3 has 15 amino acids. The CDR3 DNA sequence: TGTGCCAGCAGCAAGAGGACCGTAGCGAAGGAAAAACTGTTTTTT. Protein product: CASSKRTVAKEKLFF.

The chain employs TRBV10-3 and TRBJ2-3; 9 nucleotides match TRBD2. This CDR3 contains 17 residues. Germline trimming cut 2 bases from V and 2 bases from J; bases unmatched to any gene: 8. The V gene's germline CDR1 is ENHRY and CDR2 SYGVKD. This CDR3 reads CAISEPRVAGDTDTQYF. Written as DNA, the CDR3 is TGTGCCATCAGTGAGCCCCGAGTAGCGGGGGACACAGATACGCAGTATTTT.

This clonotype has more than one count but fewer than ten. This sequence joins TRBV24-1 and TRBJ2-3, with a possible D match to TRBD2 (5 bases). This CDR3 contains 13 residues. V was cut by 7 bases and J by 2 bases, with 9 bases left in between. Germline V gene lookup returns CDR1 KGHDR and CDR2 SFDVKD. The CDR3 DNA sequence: TGTGCCACCAGGCCAGCGGCCACAGATACGCAGTATTTT. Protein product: CATRPAATDTQYF.